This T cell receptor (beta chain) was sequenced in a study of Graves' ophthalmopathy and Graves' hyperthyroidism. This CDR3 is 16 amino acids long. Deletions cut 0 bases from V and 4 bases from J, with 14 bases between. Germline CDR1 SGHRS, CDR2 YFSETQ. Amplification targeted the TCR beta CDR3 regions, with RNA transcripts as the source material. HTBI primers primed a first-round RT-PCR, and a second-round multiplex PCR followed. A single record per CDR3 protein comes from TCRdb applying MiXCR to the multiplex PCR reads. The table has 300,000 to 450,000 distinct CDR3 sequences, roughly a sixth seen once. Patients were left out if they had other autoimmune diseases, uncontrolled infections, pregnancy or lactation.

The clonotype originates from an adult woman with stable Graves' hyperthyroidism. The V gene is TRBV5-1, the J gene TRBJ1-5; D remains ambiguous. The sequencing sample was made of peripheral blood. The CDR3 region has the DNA TGCGCCAGCAGCTTGGGTGGCTCCGGGAGTAATCAGCCCCAGCATTTT. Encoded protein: CASSLGGSGSNQPQHF.